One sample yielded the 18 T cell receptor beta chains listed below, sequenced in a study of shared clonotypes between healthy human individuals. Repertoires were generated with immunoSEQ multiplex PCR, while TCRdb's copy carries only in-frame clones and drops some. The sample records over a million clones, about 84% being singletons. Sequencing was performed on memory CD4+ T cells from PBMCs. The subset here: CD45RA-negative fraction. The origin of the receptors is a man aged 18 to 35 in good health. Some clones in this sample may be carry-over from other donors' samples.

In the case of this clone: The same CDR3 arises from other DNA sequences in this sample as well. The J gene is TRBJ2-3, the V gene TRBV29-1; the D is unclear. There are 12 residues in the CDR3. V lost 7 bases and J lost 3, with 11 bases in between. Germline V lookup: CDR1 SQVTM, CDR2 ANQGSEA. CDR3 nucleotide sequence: TGCAGCGCCCGGACGGTGACAGATACGCAGTATTTT. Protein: CSARTVTDTQYF.

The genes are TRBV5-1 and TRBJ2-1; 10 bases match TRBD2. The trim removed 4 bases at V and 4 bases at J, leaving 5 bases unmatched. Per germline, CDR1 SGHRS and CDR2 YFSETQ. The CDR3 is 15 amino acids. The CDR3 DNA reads TGCGCCAGCAGCAGAACTAGCGGGGCATACAATGAGCAGTTCTTC. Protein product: CASSRTSGAYNEQFF.

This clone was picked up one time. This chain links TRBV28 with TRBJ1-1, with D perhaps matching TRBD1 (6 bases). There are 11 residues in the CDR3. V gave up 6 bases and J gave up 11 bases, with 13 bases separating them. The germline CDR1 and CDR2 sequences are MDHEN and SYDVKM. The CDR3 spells CASRIQGAAFF. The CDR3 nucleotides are TGTGCCAGCAGAATACAGGGAGCGGCTTTCTTT.

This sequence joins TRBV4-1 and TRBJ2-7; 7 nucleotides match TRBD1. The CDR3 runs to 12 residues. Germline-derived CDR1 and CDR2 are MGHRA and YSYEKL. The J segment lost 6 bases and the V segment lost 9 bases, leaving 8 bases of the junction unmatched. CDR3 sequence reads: CARDRAPAEQYF. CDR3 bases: TGCGCCAGAGACAGGGCACCCGCCGAGCAGTACTTC.

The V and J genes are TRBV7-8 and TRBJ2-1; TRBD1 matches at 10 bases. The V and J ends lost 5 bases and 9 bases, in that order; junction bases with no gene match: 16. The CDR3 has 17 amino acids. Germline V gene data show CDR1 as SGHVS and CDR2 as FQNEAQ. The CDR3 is CASSRGTGTGALGEQFF. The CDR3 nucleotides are TGTGCCAGCAGCCGAGGAACCGGGACAGGGGCCCTAGGTGAGCAGTTCTTC.

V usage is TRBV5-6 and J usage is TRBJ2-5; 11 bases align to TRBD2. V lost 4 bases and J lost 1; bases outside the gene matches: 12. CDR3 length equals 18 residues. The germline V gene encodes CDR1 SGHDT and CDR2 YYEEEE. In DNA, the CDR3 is TGTGCCAGCAGCCCTAGCGGGAGGACTTCCTTAACCCAAGAGACCCAGTACTTC. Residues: CASSPSGRTSLTQETQYF.

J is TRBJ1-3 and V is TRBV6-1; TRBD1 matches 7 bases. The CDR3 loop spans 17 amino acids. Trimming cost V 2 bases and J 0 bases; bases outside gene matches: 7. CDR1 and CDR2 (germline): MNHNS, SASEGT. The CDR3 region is CASSELWTGNSGNTIYF. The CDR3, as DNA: TGTGCCAGCAGTGAACTTTGGACAGGCAACTCTGGAAACACCATATATTTT.

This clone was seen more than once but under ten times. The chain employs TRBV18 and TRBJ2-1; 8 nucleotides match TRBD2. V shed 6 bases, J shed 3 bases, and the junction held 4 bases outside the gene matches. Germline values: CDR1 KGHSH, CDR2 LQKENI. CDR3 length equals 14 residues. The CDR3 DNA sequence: TGTGCCAGCTCTCCGGGACTAGACTACAATGAGCAGTTCTTC. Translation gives CASSPGLDYNEQFF. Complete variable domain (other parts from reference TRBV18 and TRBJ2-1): NAGVMQNPRHLVRRRGQEARLRCSPMKGHSHVYWYRQLPEEGLKFMVYLQKENIIDESGMPKERFSAEFPKEGPSILRIQQVVRGDSAAYFCASSPGLDYNEQFFGPGTRLTVL.

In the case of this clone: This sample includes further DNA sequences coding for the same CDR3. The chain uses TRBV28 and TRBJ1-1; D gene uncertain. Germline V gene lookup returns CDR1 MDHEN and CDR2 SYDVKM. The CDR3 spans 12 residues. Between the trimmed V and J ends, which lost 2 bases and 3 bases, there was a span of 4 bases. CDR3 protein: CASSLRYTEAFF. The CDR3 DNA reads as TGTGCCAGCAGTTTACGATACACTGAAGCTTTCTTT.

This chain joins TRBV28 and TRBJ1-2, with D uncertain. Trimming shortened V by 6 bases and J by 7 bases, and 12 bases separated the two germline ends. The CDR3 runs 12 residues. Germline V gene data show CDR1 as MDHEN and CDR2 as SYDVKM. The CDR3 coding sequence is TGTGCCAGCAGACTCCCTGCTGGTGGCTACACCTTC. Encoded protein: CASRLPAGGYTF.

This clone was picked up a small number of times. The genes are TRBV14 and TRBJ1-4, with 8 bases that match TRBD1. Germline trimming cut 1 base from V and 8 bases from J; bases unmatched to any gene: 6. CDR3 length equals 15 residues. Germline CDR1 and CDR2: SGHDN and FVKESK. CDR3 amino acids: CASSQGTGGLEKLFF. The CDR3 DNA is TGTGCCAGCAGCCAAGGTACAGGGGGGCTGGAAAAACTGTTTTTT.

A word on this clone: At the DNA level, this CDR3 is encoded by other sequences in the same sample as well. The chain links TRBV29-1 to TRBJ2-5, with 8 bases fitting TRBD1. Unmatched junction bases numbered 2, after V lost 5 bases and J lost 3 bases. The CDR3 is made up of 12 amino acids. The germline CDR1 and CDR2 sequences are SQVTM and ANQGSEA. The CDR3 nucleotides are TGCAGCGTTCTGACAGGGGAAGAGACCCAGTACTTC. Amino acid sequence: CSVLTGEETQYF.

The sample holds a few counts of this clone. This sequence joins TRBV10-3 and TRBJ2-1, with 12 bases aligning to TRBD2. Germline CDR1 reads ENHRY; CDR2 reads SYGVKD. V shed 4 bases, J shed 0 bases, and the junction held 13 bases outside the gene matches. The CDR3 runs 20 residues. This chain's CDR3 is CAISGQMTSGSSSSYNEQFF. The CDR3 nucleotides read TGTGCCATCAGTGGACAGATGACTAGCGGGAGTTCCAGCTCCTACAATGAGCAGTTCTTC.

DNA of the CDR3: TGCGCCAGCAGCCCCACGGACAGCCGGTCTGGAAACACCATATATTTT. Translating it yields CASSPTDSRSGNTIYF. The chain couples TRBV5-1 to TRBJ1-3, with D tentatively TRBD1 (6 bases). Trimming left V 4 bases short and J 1 base short, with 15 bases between. The CDR3 totals 16 residues. The V gene's germline CDR1 is SGHRS and CDR2 YFSETQ.

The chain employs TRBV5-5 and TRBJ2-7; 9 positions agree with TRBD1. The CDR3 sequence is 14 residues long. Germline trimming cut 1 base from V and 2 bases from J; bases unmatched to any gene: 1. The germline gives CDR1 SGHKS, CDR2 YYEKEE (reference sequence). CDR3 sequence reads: CASSLRDRAYEQYF. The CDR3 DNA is TGTGCCAGCAGCTTGAGGGACAGGGCCTACGAGCAGTACTTC.

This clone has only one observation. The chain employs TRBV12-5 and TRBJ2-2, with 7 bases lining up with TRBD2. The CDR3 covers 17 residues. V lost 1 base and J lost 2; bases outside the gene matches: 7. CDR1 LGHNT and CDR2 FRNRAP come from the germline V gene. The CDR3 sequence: CASGLGKAGTNTGELFF. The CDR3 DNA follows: TGTGCTAGTGGTTTGGGGAAAGCGGGAACTAACACCGGGGAGCTGTTTTTT.

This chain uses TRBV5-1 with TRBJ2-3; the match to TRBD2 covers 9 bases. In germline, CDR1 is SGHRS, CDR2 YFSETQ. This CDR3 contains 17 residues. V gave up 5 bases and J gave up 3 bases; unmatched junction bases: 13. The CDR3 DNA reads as TGCGCCAGCAGGCCCGCCGCGGGAGGGAGAAGGACAGATACGCAGTATTTT. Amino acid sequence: CASRPAAGGRRTDTQYF.

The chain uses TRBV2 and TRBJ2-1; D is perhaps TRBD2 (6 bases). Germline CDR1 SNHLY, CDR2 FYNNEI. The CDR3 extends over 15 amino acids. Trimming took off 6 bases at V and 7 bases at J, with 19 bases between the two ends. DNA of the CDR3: TGTGCCAGCAGGCCCGGGCGGGGCGATCCAAATGAGCAGTTCTTC. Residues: CASRPGRGDPNEQFF.